Sequencing of this T cell receptor (beta chain) was carried out in a study of T cell changes during pregnancy in multiple sclerosis. Looked up from germline, CDR1 is SGHAT and CDR2 is FQNNGV. V shed 4 bases and J shed 6 bases, with 18 bases lying between them. The CDR3 extends over 16 amino acids. Only in-frame clones appear in the TCRdb table, and some are missing; sequencing was by immunoSEQ multiplex PCR. The repertoire holds around 71,000 clones, with approximately 90% as singletons. The genes are TRBV11-2 and TRBJ2-2, with D perhaps TRBD2 (6 bases). The sequencing here drew on peripheral blood, taken in the third trimester of pregnancy. The sequence was collected from a female donor with multiple sclerosis, enrolled in a pregnancy study. The CDR3 nucleotides are TGTGCCAGCAGCTCTCTGGCGGGAAAGGATGCCGGGGAGCTGTTTTTT. Translating gives CASSSLAGKDAGELFF.